These T cell receptor beta chains were read from a single sample in a study of CD8 T cells in ankylosing spondylitis. TCRdb processed the 5' RACE reads anew with MiXCR; each CDR3 protein has one entry. Of tens of thousands of distinct CDR3 sequences in the sample, 2.5% are singletons; the top ten hold about 7.8%. Sequenced sample: blood, either unsorted or a sorted T cell fraction (not recorded which). These receptors were obtained from a female donor with ankylosing spondylitis or in good health (not recorded which). The CDR3 runs from the conserved cysteine through the conserved F or W. A D gene is named only where the DNA matches it firmly. Clone size is shown for a subset of rows, as once, few, many or a class of expanded clone.

V: TRBV9
D: -
size: many
J: TRBJ2-7
DNA: TGTGCCAGCAGCCCCCCGGGCGCCCGGGTCTACGAGCAGTACTTC
CDR3: CASSPPGARVYEQYF

V: TRBV9
D: TRBD2
size: many
J: TRBJ2-2
DNA: TGTGCCAGCAGCGTAGATCCCCAGCGGGGGATCACCGGGGAGCTGTTTTTT
CDR3: CASSVDPQRGITGELFF

V: TRBV9
D: -
size: many
J: TRBJ2-1
DNA: TGTGCCAGCAGCGTAGCGGGGGCGAACAATGAGCAGTTCTTC
CDR3: CASSVAGANNEQFF

V: TRBV9
D: TRBD2
size: many
J: TRBJ2-5
DNA: TGTGCCAGCAGCGTATTGGGAGGGACCCAAGAGACCCAGTACTTC
CDR3: CASSVLGGTQETQYF

V: TRBV9
D: -
size: -
J: TRBJ2-2
DNA: TGTGCCAGCAGCGTAGATAGTTGGGTAAACACCGGGGAGCTGTTTTTT
CDR3: CASSVDSWVNTGELFF

V: TRBV9
D: TRBD2
size: many
J: TRBJ2-2
DNA: TGTGCCAGCAGCGTAGCTAGCGGGGTGAACACCGGGGAGCTGTTTTTT
CDR3: CASSVASGVNTGELFF

V: TRBV9
D: TRBD2
size: -
J: TRBJ2-5
DNA: TGTGCCAGCAGCGCCCTCAGCGGGGGAGTTCAAGAGACCCAGTACTTC
CDR3: CASSALSGGVQETQYF

V: TRBV9
D: TRBD2
size: many
J: TRBJ2-5
DNA: TGTGCCAGCAGCGTAGCAGGACTAGCAAGGGAGACCCAGTACTTC
CDR3: CASSVAGLARETQYF

V: TRBV9
D: -
size: -
J: TRBJ2-5
DNA: TGTGCCAGCAGCGCTCGCCCACTAGATGGGGAGACCCAGTACTTC
CDR3: CASSARPLDGETQYF

V: TRBV9
D: TRBD2
size: many
J: TRBJ2-3
DNA: TGTGCCAGCAGCGTAGTTTACGATAGCGGGAGCGCAGATACGCAGTATTTT
CDR3: CASSVVYDSGSADTQYF

V: TRBV9
D: TRBD2
size: -
J: TRBJ2-1
DNA: TGTGCCAGCAGCCCCCGGACTAGCGGGGGGGCGCCGTCGAATGAGCAGTTCTTC
CDR3: CASSPRTSGGAPSNEQFF

V: TRBV9
D: -
size: many
J: TRBJ1-4
DNA: TGTGCCAGCAGCGGATCGGACCCTTGGGGGGCTAATGAAAAACTGTTTTTT
CDR3: CASSGSDPWGANEKLFF

V: TRBV9
D: TRBD2
size: many
J: TRBJ2-2
DNA: TGTGCCAGCAGCGTAGTACCCCCACTAGCGGGAGGTGGGGAGCTGTTTTTT
CDR3: CASSVVPPLAGGGELFF

V: TRBV9
D: -
size: -
J: TRBJ2-6
DNA: TGTGCCAGCAGCGCCATTGGTAGCGCTGGGGCCAACGTCCTGACTTTC
CDR3: CASSAIGSAGANVLTF

V: TRBV9
D: -
size: many
J: TRBJ1-1
DNA: TGTGCCAGCAGCGTAGGGTTTTTGGTCACTGAAGCTTTCTTT
CDR3: CASSVGFLVTEAFF

V: TRBV9
D: -
size: many
J: TRBJ1-5
DNA: TGTGCCAGCAGCGTCGGTAGAAGCAATCACCCCCAGCATTTT
CDR3: CASSVGRSNHPQHF

V: TRBV9
D: -
size: medium-sized
J: TRBJ2-5
DNA: TGTGCCAGCAGCCCTCGGATGGGTGAGACCCAGTACTTC
CDR3: CASSPRMGETQYF

V: TRBV9
D: TRBD1
size: many
J: TRBJ2-7
DNA: TGTGCCAGCAGCCAGGGACAGGGGATCTACGAGCAGTACTTC
CDR3: CASSQGQGIYEQYF

V: TRBV9
D: -
size: many
J: TRBJ2-3
DNA: TGTGCCAGCAGCCCCCACGGTAGCGCAGATACGCAGTATTTT
CDR3: CASSPHGSADTQYF

V: TRBV9
D: -
size: few
J: TRBJ2-3
DNA: TGTGCCAGCAGCGTAGCGGGACGTGCGGCAGATACGCAGTATTTT
CDR3: CASSVAGRAADTQYF

V: TRBV9
D: TRBD1
size: many
J: TRBJ2-5
DNA: TGTGCCAGCGGGACAGGGGATAAAGAGACCCAGTACTTC
CDR3: CASGTGDKETQYF

V: TRBV9
D: -
size: many
J: TRBJ1-2
DNA: TGTGCCAGCAGTGACCACAGCGGGGGGTTCAGCTATGGCTACACCTTC
CDR3: CASSDHSGGFSYGYTF

V: TRBV9
D: -
size: many
J: TRBJ2-1
DNA: TGTGCCAGCGGACCTATTCGCGGACTACACGGCAATGAGCAGTTCTTC
CDR3: CASGPIRGLHGNEQFF

V: TRBV9
D: TRBD2
size: many
J: TRBJ2-1
DNA: TGTGCCAGCAGCGTCTCTAGCGGGAGGGGATACAATGAGCAGTTCTTC
CDR3: CASSVSSGRGYNEQFF

V: TRBV9
D: TRBD1
size: many
J: TRBJ2-1
DNA: TGTGCCAGCAGCGTAGAGGGGGACAGGGGGAATGAGCAGTTCTTC
CDR3: CASSVEGDRGNEQFF

V: TRBV9
D: -
size: many
J: TRBJ1-2
DNA: TGTGCCAGCAGCGCACCAGGGGCGGGGGGCTATGGCTACACCTTC
CDR3: CASSAPGAGGYGYTF

V: TRBV9
D: -
size: many
J: TRBJ2-1
DNA: TGTGCCAGCAGTGGGGGAGCTGGCTACAATGAGCAGTTCTTC
CDR3: CASSGGAGYNEQFF

V: TRBV9
D: TRBD2
size: many
J: TRBJ2-5
DNA: TGTGCCAGCGATTCTAGCGGGAGCTGGAAAGAGACCCAGTACTTC
CDR3: CASDSSGSWKETQYF

V: TRBV9
D: TRBD2
size: many
J: TRBJ2-5
DNA: TGTGCCAGCAGCGTAGGGAGGACTAGCGCCGAAGAGACCCAGTACTTC
CDR3: CASSVGRTSAEETQYF

V: TRBV9
D: TRBD1
size: many
J: TRBJ1-5
DNA: TGTGCCAGCAGCGCAACGACAGGGAACCAGCCCCAGCATTTT
CDR3: CASSATTGNQPQHF

V: TRBV9
D: TRBD1
size: many
J: TRBJ2-5
DNA: TGTGCCAGCAGCGTAGCGGCAGGGGGAAAGGAGACCCAGTACTTC
CDR3: CASSVAAGGKETQYF

V: TRBV9
D: TRBD1
size: medium-sized
J: TRBJ2-1
DNA: TGTGCCAGCAGCGCGCCACAGGGGGGATACAATGAGCAGTTCTTC
CDR3: CASSAPQGGYNEQFF

V: TRBV9
D: -
size: many
J: TRBJ2-3
DNA: TGTGCCAGCAGCGTACAGGGATCAGATACGCAGTATTTT
CDR3: CASSVQGSDTQYF

V: TRBV9
D: TRBD1
size: many
J: TRBJ2-2
DNA: TGTGCCAGCAGCCCCAGACAGGGTCAAACCGGGGAGCTGTTTTTT
CDR3: CASSPRQGQTGELFF

V: TRBV9
D: -
size: many
J: TRBJ2-3
DNA: TGTGCCAGCGGACACACAGATACGCAGTATTTT
CDR3: CASGHTDTQYF

V: TRBV9
D: -
size: many
J: TRBJ2-5
DNA: TGTGCCAGCAGCGTGTTCCTCTCGGAGACCCAGTACTTC
CDR3: CASSVFLSETQYF

V: TRBV9
D: TRBD1
size: many
J: TRBJ2-6
DNA: TGTGCCAGCAGCGGCGACGGGACAGGTCCATCTGGGGCCAACGTCCTGACTTTC
CDR3: CASSGDGTGPSGANVLTF

V: TRBV9
D: -
size: many
J: TRBJ2-5
DNA: TGTGCCAGCACCCGTAGTGGGACCGAAAAAGAGACCCAGTACTTC
CDR3: CASTRSGTEKETQYF

V: TRBV19
D: -
size: many
J: TRBJ1-2
DNA: TGTGCCAGTACCTACACGGCTTTAAAAAATGGCTACACCTTC
CDR3: CASTYTALKNGYTF

V: TRBV9
D: -
size: many
J: TRBJ1-4
DNA: TGTGCCAGCAGCCGAAGAGGGGTAGATGAAAAACTGTTTTTT
CDR3: CASSRRGVDEKLFF

V: TRBV9
D: TRBD1
size: many
J: TRBJ1-2
DNA: TGTGCCAGCAGCGTATGGACAGGGGAGATAAACTTC
CDR3: CASSVWTGEINF

V: TRBV9
D: -
size: many
J: TRBJ2-1
DNA: TGTGCCAGCAGCGTAGGGCCGGTATATTACAATGAGCAGTTCTTC
CDR3: CASSVGPVYYNEQFF

V: TRBV9
D: -
size: many
J: TRBJ2-6
DNA: TGTGCCAGCAGCGTAGGCCCTTCTGGGGCCAACGTCCTGACTTTC
CDR3: CASSVGPSGANVLTF

V: TRBV9
D: -
size: many
J: TRBJ2-2
DNA: TGTGCCAGCAGCGTAGTGTCTAGCCCCGGGGAGCTGTTTTTT
CDR3: CASSVVSSPGELFF